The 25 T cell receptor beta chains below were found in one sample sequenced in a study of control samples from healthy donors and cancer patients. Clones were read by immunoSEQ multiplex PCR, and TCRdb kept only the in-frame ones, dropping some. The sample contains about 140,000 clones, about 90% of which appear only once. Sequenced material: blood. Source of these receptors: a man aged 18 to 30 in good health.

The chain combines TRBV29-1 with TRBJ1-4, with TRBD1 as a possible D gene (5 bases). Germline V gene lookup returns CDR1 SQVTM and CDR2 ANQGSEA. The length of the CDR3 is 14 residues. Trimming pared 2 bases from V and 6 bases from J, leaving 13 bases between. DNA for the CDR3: TGCAGCGTTGAATTGGGTGCGGGGGATGAAAAACTGTTTTTT. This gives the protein CSVELGAGDEKLFF.

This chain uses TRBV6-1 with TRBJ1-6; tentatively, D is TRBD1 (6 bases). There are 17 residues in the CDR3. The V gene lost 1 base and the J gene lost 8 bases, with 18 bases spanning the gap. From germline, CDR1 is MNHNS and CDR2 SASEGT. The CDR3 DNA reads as TGTGCCAGCAGTGAAGGAGCGGGGGCGCGGACGGATTCACCCCTCCACTTT. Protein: CASSEGAGARTDSPLHF.

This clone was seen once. CDR3 DNA: TGTGCCAGTAGTCCCGTGGGTTCCCGTATTAGTCATCAGCCCCAGCATTTT. Its protein is CASSPVGSRISHQPQHF. This chain uses TRBV19 with TRBJ1-5; unclear D gene. Germline V CDR1 and CDR2: LNHDA, SQIVND (reference sequence). V lost 5 bases, J lost 5 bases, and 22 bases lay in between. The CDR3 has 17 residues.

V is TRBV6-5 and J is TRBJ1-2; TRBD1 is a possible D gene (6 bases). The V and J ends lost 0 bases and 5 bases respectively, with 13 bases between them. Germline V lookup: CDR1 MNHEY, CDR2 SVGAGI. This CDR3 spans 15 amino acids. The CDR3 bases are TGTGCCAGCAGTTACTCTTTGGGGGGCGGGTATGGCTACACCTTC. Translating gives CASSYSLGGGYGYTF.

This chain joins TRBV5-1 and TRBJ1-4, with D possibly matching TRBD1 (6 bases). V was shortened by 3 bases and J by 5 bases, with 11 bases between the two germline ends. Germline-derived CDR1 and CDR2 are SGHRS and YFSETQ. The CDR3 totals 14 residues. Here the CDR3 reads CASSSGTPNEKLFF. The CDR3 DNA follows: TGCGCCAGCAGCTCTGGGACACCGAATGAAAAACTGTTTTTT.

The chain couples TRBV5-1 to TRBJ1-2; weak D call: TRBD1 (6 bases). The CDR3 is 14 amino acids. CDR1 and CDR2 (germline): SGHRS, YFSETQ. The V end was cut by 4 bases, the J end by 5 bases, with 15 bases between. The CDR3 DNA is TGCGCCAGCAGCAAAGTGACAGGACTGTATGGCTACACCTTC. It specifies CASSKVTGLYGYTF.

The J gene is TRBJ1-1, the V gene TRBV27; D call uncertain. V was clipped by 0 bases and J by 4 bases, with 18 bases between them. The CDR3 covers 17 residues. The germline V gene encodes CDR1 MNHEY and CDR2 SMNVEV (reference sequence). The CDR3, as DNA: TGTGCCAGCAGTTTATCTTCGACTGCGGCAAGAACCACTGAAGCTTTCTTT. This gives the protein CASSLSSTAARTTEAFF.

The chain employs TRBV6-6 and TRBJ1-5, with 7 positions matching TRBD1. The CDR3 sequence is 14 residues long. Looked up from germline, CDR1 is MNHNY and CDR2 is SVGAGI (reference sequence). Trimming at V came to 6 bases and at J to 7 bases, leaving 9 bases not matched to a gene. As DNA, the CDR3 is TGTGCCAGCAGACAGACAGGGATGGGCCAGCCCCAGCATTTT. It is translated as CASRQTGMGQPQHF.

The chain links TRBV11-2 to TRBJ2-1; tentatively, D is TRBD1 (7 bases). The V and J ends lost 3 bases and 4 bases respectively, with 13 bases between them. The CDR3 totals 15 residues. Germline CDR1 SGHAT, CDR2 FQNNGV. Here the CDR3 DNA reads TGTGCCAGCAGCTTTCAGGGGGGCATTTACAATGAGCAGTTCTTC. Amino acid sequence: CASSFQGGIYNEQFF.

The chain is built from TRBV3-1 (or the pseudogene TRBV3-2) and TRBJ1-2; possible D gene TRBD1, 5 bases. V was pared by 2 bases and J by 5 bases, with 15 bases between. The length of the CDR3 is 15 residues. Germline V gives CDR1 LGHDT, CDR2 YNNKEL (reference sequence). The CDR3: CASSQIGRGRYGYTF. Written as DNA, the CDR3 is TGTGCCAGCAGCCAAATCGGCCGGGGCCGGTATGGCTACACCTTC.

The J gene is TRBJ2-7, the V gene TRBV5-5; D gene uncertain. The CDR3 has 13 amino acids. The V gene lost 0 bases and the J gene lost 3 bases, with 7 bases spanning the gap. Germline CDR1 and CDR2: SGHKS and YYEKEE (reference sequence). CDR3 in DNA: TGTGCCAGCAGCTTGGATGAGGACTACGAGCAGTACTTC. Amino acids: CASSLDEDYEQYF. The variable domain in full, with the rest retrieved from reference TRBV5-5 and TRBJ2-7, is DAGVTQSPTHLIKTRGQQVTLRCSPISGHKSVSWYQQVLGQGPQFIFQYYEKEERGRGNFPDRFSARQFPNYSSELNVNALLLGDSALYLCASSLDEDYEQYFGPGTRLTVT.

CDR3 in amino acids: CASSPAGTTNEKLFF. Written as DNA, the CDR3 is TGTGCCAGCAGCCCTGCAGGGACAACTAATGAAAAACTGTTTTTT. The rearrangement uses TRBV7-2 and TRBJ1-4; D might be TRBD1 (5 bases). The CDR3 consists of 15 residues. Trimming removed 5 bases at V and 0 bases at J, with 10 bases between. Germline V gives CDR1 SGHTA, CDR2 FQGNSA.

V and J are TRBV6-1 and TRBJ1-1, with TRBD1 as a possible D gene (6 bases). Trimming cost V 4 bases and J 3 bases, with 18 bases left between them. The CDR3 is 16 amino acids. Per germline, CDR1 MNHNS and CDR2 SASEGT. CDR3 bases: TGTGCCAGCAGTGGCGCCCGGGGGGCGGGGGACACTGAAGCTTTCTTT. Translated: CASSGARGAGDTEAFF.

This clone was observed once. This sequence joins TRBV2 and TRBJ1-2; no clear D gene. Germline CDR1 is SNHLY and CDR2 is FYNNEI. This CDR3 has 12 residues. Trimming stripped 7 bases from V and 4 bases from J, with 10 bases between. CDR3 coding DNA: TGTGCCAGCATCGTGAGCTCCTATGGCTACACCTTC. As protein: CASIVSSYGYTF.

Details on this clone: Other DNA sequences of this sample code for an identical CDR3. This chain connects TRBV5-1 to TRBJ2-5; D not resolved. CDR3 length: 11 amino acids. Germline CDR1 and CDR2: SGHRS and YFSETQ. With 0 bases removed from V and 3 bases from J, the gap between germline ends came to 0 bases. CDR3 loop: CASSLEETQYF. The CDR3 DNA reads TGCGCCAGCAGCTTGGAAGAGACCCAGTACTTC.

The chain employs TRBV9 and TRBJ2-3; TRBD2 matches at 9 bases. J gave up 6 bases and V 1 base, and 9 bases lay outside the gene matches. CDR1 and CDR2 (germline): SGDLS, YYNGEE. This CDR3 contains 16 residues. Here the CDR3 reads CASSVMSAGGLDTQYF. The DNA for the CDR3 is TGTGCCAGCAGCGTAATGTCGGCGGGGGGGTTGGATACGCAGTATTTT.

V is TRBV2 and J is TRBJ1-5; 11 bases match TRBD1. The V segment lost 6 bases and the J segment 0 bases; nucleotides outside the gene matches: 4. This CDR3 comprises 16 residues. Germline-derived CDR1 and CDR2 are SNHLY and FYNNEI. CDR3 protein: CASSGQGANSNQPQHF. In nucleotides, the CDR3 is TGTGCCAGCAGCGGACAGGGGGCGAATAGCAATCAGCCCCAGCATTTT.

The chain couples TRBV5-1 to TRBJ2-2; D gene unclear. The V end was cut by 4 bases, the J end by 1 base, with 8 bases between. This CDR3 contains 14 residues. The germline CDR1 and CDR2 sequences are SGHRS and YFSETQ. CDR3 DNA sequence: TGCGCCAGCAGCCCTTTGGGGAACACCGGGGAGCTGTTTTTT. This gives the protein CASSPLGNTGELFF.

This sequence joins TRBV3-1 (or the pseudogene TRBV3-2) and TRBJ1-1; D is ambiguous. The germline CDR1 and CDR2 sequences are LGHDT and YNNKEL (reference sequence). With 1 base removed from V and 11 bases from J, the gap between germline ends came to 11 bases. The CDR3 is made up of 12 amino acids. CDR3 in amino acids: CASSQVGPRAFF. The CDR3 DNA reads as TGTGCCAGCAGCCAAGTTGGCCCGAGGGCTTTCTTT.

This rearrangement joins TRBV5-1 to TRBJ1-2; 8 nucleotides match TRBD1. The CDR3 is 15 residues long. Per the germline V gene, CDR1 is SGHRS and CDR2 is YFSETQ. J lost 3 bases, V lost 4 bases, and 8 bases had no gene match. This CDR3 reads CASSLLTGADYGYTF. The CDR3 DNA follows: TGCGCCAGCAGCCTACTGACAGGGGCGGACTATGGCTACACCTTC.

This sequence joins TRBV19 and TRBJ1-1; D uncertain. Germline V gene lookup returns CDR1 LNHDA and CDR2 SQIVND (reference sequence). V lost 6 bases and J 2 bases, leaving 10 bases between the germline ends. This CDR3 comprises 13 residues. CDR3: CASSPQQNTEAFF. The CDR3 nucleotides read TGTGCCAGTAGCCCCCAGCAAAACACTGAAGCTTTCTTT.

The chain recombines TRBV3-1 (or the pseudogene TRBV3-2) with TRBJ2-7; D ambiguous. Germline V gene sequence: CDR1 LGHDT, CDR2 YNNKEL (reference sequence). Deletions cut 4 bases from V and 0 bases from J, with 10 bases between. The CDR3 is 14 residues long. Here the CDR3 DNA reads TGTGCCAGCAGCCTATTAATGAGCTCCTACGAGCAGTACTTC. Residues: CASSLLMSSYEQYF.

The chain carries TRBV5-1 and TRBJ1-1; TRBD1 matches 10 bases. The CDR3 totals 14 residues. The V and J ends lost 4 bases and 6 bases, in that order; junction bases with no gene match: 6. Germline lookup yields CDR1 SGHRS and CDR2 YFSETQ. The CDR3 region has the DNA TGCGCCAGCAGCGGCCCCGGGACAGGGGCTGAAGCTTTCTTT. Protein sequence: CASSGPGTGAEAFF.

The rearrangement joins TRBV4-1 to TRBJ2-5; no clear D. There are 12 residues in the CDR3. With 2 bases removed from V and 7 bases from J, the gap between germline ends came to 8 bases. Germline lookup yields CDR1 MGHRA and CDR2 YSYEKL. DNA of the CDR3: TGCGCCAGCAGCCAACCCTGGGGGACCCAGTACTTC. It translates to CASSQPWGTQYF.

DNA for the CDR3: TGTGCCAGTAGTATTCAGGGGTATAACATGAACACTGAAGCTTTCTTT. Translation gives CASSIQGYNMNTEAFF. The V call is TRBV19, the J call TRBJ1-1; D may be TRBD1 (6 bases). Trimming cost V 3 bases and J 0 bases, with 14 bases left between them. Germline loops: CDR1 LNHDA, CDR2 SQIVND (reference sequence). The CDR3 runs to 16 residues.